These 24 T cell receptor beta chains share one sample of origin, sequenced in a study of control samples from healthy donors and cancer patients. The repertoire was sequenced with immunoSEQ multiplex PCR; TCRdb's copy has only in-frame clones and lacks some. Here the sample spans 150,000 to 200,000 clones, 91% being singletons. The specimen sequenced was blood. The receptors derive from a woman aged 25 to 39 in good health.

In its sample, this clone was seen a few times. The CDR3 here is CASRTMDRGNEAFF. The DNA for the CDR3 is TGTGCCAGCCGGACAATGGACAGGGGGAATGAAGCTTTCTTT. The V gene is TRBV18, the J gene TRBJ1-1; 10 nucleotides match TRBD1. Trimming at V came to 8 bases and at J to 7 bases, leaving 10 bases not matched to a gene. CDR3 length: 14 amino acids. Germline CDR1 KGHSH, CDR2 LQKENI. Filled out from reference TRBV18 and TRBJ1-1, the complete variable domain reads NAGVMQNPRHLVRRRGQEARLRCSPMKGHSHVYWYRQLPEEGLKFMVYLQKENIIDESGMPKERFSAEFPKEGPSILRIQQVVRGDSAAYFCASRTMDRGNEAFFGQGTRLTVV.

V gene TRBV27 combines with J gene TRBJ2-7, with 8 bases fitting TRBD1. The CDR3 loop spans 13 amino acids. Germline assignment: CDR1 MNHEY and CDR2 SMNVEV (reference sequence). V shed 5 bases, J shed 6 bases, and the junction held 6 bases outside the gene matches. CDR3 nucleotides: TGTGCCAGCAGTCCGCGGACAGGGAGCGAGCAGTACTTC. As protein: CASSPRTGSEQYF.

J is TRBJ1-5 and V is TRBV12-3 or TRBV12-4, with D uncertain. The CDR3 is 13 amino acids. V was trimmed by 3 bases and J by 5 bases, leaving 8 bases between them. CDR3: CASSFSPYQPQHF. The CDR3 DNA reads as TGTGCCAGCAGTTTCAGTCCCTATCAGCCCCAGCATTTT.

The chain recombines TRBV2 with TRBJ1-1; 8 bases agree with TRBD1. J was trimmed by 4 bases and V by 1 base; bases with no gene match: 2. CDR3 length equals 14 residues. The germline V gene encodes CDR1 SNHLY and CDR2 FYNNEI. The CDR3 bases are TGTGCCAGCAGTGAAGGTACAGGGGGCACTGAAGCTTTCTTT. It yields the protein CASSEGTGGTEAFF.

This clone was picked up one time. The chain joins TRBV18 to TRBJ2-3; the match to TRBD2 covers 13 bases. The CDR3 has 14 amino acids. The V gene's germline CDR1 is KGHSH and CDR2 LQKENI. V lost 1 base and J lost 8; bases outside the gene matches: 0. The CDR3 nucleotides read TGTGCCAGCTCACCACGGACTAGCGGGGGTACGCAGTATTTT. It is translated as CASSPRTSGGTQYF.

The chain joins TRBV5-1 to TRBJ2-1; the match to TRBD2 covers 9 bases. CDR1 is SGHRS and CDR2 is YFSETQ in the germline V gene. The V gene end was trimmed by 0 bases and the J gene end by 2 bases; junction bases not matched to a gene: 0. The CDR3 extends over 15 amino acids. The CDR3 loop is CASSLASGAYNEQFF. The CDR3 DNA reads TGCGCCAGCAGCTTGGCTAGCGGGGCCTACAATGAGCAGTTCTTC. Full variable domain (remainder filled in from reference TRBV5-1 and TRBJ2-1): KAGVTQTPRYLIKTRGQQVTLSCSPISGHRSVSWYQQTPGQGLQFLFEYFSETQRNKGNFPGRFSGRQFSNSRSEMNVSTLELGDSALYLCASSLASGAYNEQFFGPGTRLTVL.

Here the CDR3 reads CASSISGATYGYTF. DNA of the CDR3: TGTGCCAGTAGTATCTCAGGGGCTACTTATGGCTACACCTTC. The chain recombines TRBV19 with TRBJ1-2, with D maybe TRBD1 (6 bases). CDR1 and CDR2 (germline): LNHDA, SQIVND (reference sequence). The CDR3 sequence is 14 residues long. V lost 3 bases and J 5 bases, leaving 13 bases between the germline ends.

The CDR3 here is CASSFSNSYEQYF. The DNA for the CDR3 is TGTGCCAGCAGTTTCAGTAACTCCTACGAGCAGTACTTC. This chain links TRBV28 with TRBJ2-7; D gene uncertain. Germline V gene lookup returns CDR1 MDHEN and CDR2 SYDVKM. Trimming left V 3 bases short and J 0 bases short, with 6 bases between. This CDR3 is 13 amino acids long.

This clone has a single count. This chain uses TRBV4-1 with TRBJ2-6, with 7 positions matching TRBD1. V shed 4 bases, J shed 0 bases, and the junction held 6 bases outside the gene matches. The CDR3 extends over 17 amino acids. Germline-derived CDR1 and CDR2 are MGHRA and YSYEKL. The DNA for the CDR3 is TGCGCCAGCAGCCTTGGACAGGTCTACTCTGGGGCCAACGTCCTGACTTTC. Translating gives CASSLGQVYSGANVLTF.

This clone was seen once. V usage is TRBV6-1 and J usage is TRBJ2-2, with 15 bases that match TRBD2. In germline, CDR1 is MNHNS, CDR2 SASEGT. The V and J ends lost 0 bases and 1 base, in that order; junction bases with no gene match: 9. CDR3 size: 21 residues. CDR3 amino acids: CASSEARSPGLAGGNTGELFF. The CDR3 DNA reads TGTGCCAGCAGTGAAGCCAGATCTCCGGGACTAGCGGGGGGGAACACCGGGGAGCTGTTTTTT.

This clone was counted once. This chain uses TRBV11-2 with TRBJ1-1; D ambiguous. Germline CDR1 is SGHAT and CDR2 is FQNNGV. The CDR3 consists of 14 residues. The ends were cut back, 1 base at V and 0 bases at J, with 6 bases in the middle. The CDR3 sequence: CASSLALMNTEAFF. The CDR3 region has the DNA TGTGCCAGCAGCTTAGCCCTAATGAACACTGAAGCTTTCTTT.

This chain uses TRBV4-1 with TRBJ2-2, with TRBD1 matching 10 bases. Germline values: CDR1 MGHRA, CDR2 YSYEKL. V lost 1 base to trimming and J lost 4 bases; unmatched junction nucleotides: 3. The CDR3 spans 16 residues. This CDR3 is CASSQVRTGGTGELFF. The CDR3 nucleotides read TGCGCCAGCAGCCAAGTCCGGACAGGGGGCACCGGGGAGCTGTTTTTT.

This clone was seen once. The rearrangement joins TRBV7-2 to TRBJ2-4; a possible D gene is TRBD1 (5 bases). The germline V gene has CDR1 SGHTA and CDR2 FQGNSA. Trimming removed 0 bases at V and 0 bases at J, with 9 bases between. The CDR3 has 16 amino acids. The CDR3 DNA reads TGTGCCAGCAGCTTAGCTCAACAGGTAGCCAAAAACATTCAGTACTTC. Amino acid sequence: CASSLAQQVAKNIQYF.

The chain has TRBV3-1 (or the pseudogene TRBV3-2) and TRBJ2-1; no firm D call. This CDR3 is 14 amino acids long. Germline V gene data show CDR1 as LGHDT and CDR2 as YNNKEL (reference sequence). Trimming left V 3 bases short and J 6 bases short, with 12 bases between. The CDR3, as DNA: TGTGCCAGCAGCCATTGGGGAAGACCCAATGAGCAGTTCTTC. Translated, it gives CASSHWGRPNEQFF.

V is TRBV7-3 and J is TRBJ2-2; D is perhaps TRBD1 (6 bases). V lost 5 bases, J lost 5 bases, and 9 bases lay in between. Germline loops: CDR1 SGHTA, CDR2 FQGTGA. The CDR3 is 13 amino acids. CDR3 coding DNA: TGTGCCAGCAGCCCCGGGACAACCGGGGAGCTGTTTTTT. Translating gives CASSPGTTGELFF.

This chain links TRBV15 with TRBJ1-3; no definite D call. The CDR3 covers 14 residues. Trimming stripped 1 base from V and 3 bases from J, with 7 bases between. The germline gives CDR1 LNHNV, CDR2 YYDKDF (reference sequence). The DNA for the CDR3 is TGTGCCACCAGCAGAGGTGGGGTTGGAAACACCATATATTTT. This sequence encodes CATSRGGVGNTIYF.

In regard to this clone: Other DNA sequences in this sample translate to the same CDR3. The V gene is TRBV5-1, the J gene TRBJ1-1; D is unresolved. This CDR3 is built from 15 residues. From germline, CDR1 is SGHRS and CDR2 YFSETQ. Deletions cut 0 bases from V and 0 bases from J, with 9 bases between. The CDR3 nucleotides read TGCGCCAGCAGCTTGGCCGGTACCCTGAACACTGAAGCTTTCTTT. It specifies CASSLAGTLNTEAFF.

The chain couples TRBV27 to TRBJ2-7; TRBD2 aligns across 7 bases. CDR3 length: 13 amino acids. After removal of 6 bases from V and 2 bases from J, the junction contained 4 bases not matched to a gene. The germline V gene has CDR1 MNHEY and CDR2 SMNVEV (reference sequence). CDR3 coding DNA: TGTGCCAGCAGCCTGACTAGCCCCTACGAGCAGTACTTC. Its protein is CASSLTSPYEQYF.

This sequence joins TRBV13 and TRBJ1-3; D not certain. The CDR3 is 14 residues long. V lost 3 bases and J 0 bases, leaving 6 bases between the germline ends. Germline assignment: CDR1 PRHDT and CDR2 FYEKMQ (reference sequence). The CDR3 here is CASSLKGSGNTIYF. The DNA for the CDR3 is TGTGCCAGCAGCTTGAAAGGCTCTGGAAACACCATATATTTT. The variable domain in full, with the rest retrieved from reference TRBV13 and TRBJ1-3, is AAGVIQSPRHLIKEKRETATLKCYPIPRHDTVYWYQQGPGQDPQFLISFYEKMQSDKGSIPDRFSAQQFSDYHSELNMSSLELGDSALYFCASSLKGSGNTIYFGEGSWLTVV.

This clone was found once. The V call is TRBV9, the J call TRBJ1-5, with 7 positions matching TRBD1. This CDR3 has 17 residues. Trimming removed 0 bases from V and 2 bases from J; junction bases left unmatched: 8. The V gene's germline CDR1 is SGDLS and CDR2 YYNGEE. CDR3 sequence (DNA): TGTGCCAGCAGCGTAGCCAGGGGGGGCTCGGGCAATCAGCCCCAGCATTTT. It encodes CASSVARGGSGNQPQHF.

Concerning this clone itself: The junction departs from germline at one end; a sequencing error may be responsible. The gene calls are TRBV16 and TRBJ2-1; perhaps TRBD2 as D (7 bases). The CDR3 loop spans 16 amino acids. CDR1 and CDR2 from the germline V gene are KGHSY and FQNENV. Here the CDR3 DNA reads TGTGCCAGCAGCAAATCGGTAGGGGGGGTCTACAATGAGCAGTTCTTC. This sequence encodes CASSKSVGGVYNEQFF.

V is TRBV10-3 and J is TRBJ1-2; no firm D call. The germline V and J ends were trimmed by 2 bases and 2 bases, with 3 bases remaining between them. The germline gives CDR1 ENHRY, CDR2 SYGVKD. This CDR3 spans 12 amino acids. Here the CDR3 DNA reads TGTGCCATCAGTGAGGGGAACTATGGCTACACCTTC. Its translation is CAISEGNYGYTF.

V and J are TRBV20-1 and TRBJ1-2, with 7 bases that match TRBD1. The V gene end was trimmed by 3 bases and the J gene end by 5 bases; junction bases not matched to a gene: 9. The CDR3 spans 14 residues. Germline lookup yields CDR1 DFQATT and CDR2 SNEGSKA (reference sequence). CDR3 in amino acids: CSASAPGGLYGYTF. The CDR3 DNA follows: TGCAGTGCTAGTGCCCCAGGGGGATTGTATGGCTACACCTTC.

The genes are TRBV11-3 and TRBJ2-3; the match to TRBD2 covers 15 bases. V lost 5 bases, J lost 5 bases, and 5 bases stayed unmatched. Germline values: CDR1 SGHNT, CDR2 YENEEA. CDR3 length equals 16 residues. CDR3 sequence reads: CASSPGTSGRIDTQYF. As DNA, the CDR3 is TGTGCCAGCAGCCCCGGGACTAGCGGGAGGATAGATACGCAGTATTTT.